Listed below are T cell receptor beta chains from one sample, sequenced in a study of response to subunit inactivated influenza vaccine. TCRdb re-derived calls from the RT-PCR reads in MiXCR, one entry per CDR3 protein. The sample includes 250,000 to 350,000 distinct CDR3 sequences, around 20% of them seen just once. The sample in question was PBMCs from blood, obtained about 19 months after vaccination. Source of these receptors: a man between 45 and 75 years old who received an inactivated influenza vaccine. The CDR3 runs from the conserved cysteine through the conserved F or W. D genes are given only for firm matches. Size values are once, few and many counts, or a class for expanded clones, and some rows have none.

v_call: TRBV3-1
j_call: TRBJ2-7
d_call: .
clone_size: .
cdr3_nt: TGTGCCAGCAGCCAAGAAGGGGGACGGCAGTACTTC
cdr3_aa: CASSQEGGRQYF

v_call: TRBV2
j_call: TRBJ1-2
d_call: .
clone_size: .
cdr3_nt: TGTGCCAGCAGGGGGTCAAGAGCTAACTATGGCTACACCTTC
cdr3_aa: CASRGSRANYGYTF

v_call: TRBV10-3
j_call: TRBJ2-3
d_call: .
clone_size: few
cdr3_nt: TGTGCCATCAGTGAGTCAGAGGATACGCAGTATTTT
cdr3_aa: CAISESEDTQYF

v_call: TRBV12-3/TRBV12-4
j_call: TRBJ2-1
d_call: TRBD2
clone_size: .
cdr3_nt: TGTGCCAGCACCTCAACCTGGACGGGAGGGCCCTCGTATGAGCAGTTCTTC
cdr3_aa: CASTSTWTGGPSYEQFF

v_call: TRBV11-2
j_call: TRBJ2-2
d_call: .
clone_size: few
cdr3_nt: TGTGCCAGCAGCTTAGTTTTCACCGGGGAGCTGTTTTTT
cdr3_aa: CASSLVFTGELFF

v_call: TRBV7-6
j_call: TRBJ1-5
d_call: .
clone_size: .
cdr3_nt: TGTGCCAGCAGTCCCCTCGGGGCGGGTAGCAATCAGCCCCAGCATTTT
cdr3_aa: CASSPLGAGSNQPQHF

v_call: TRBV27
j_call: TRBJ1-2
d_call: TRBD1
clone_size: .
cdr3_nt: TGTGCCAGCAGTTCACACGGGACAGGGGGCCGGGGCTACACCTTC
cdr3_aa: CASSSHGTGGRGYTF

v_call: TRBV7-2
j_call: TRBJ1-5
d_call: .
clone_size: few
cdr3_nt: TGTGCCAGCAGCTTTGTAGGGGTGGGCAATCAGCCCCAGCATTTT
cdr3_aa: CASSFVGVGNQPQHF

v_call: TRBV7-2
j_call: TRBJ1-6
d_call: .
clone_size: .
cdr3_nt: TGTGCCAGCAGACCCACAGGGTTCACGGGGACACCCCTCCACTTT
cdr3_aa: CASRPTGFTGTPLHF

v_call: TRBV20-1
j_call: TRBJ2-5
d_call: TRBD2
clone_size: once
cdr3_nt: TGCAGTGCCATACTAGCGGGAGACTTCCAAGAGACCCAGTACTTC
cdr3_aa: CSAILAGDFQETQYF

v_call: TRBV20-1
j_call: TRBJ1-1
d_call: TRBD1
clone_size: many
cdr3_nt: TGCAGTGCTAGGGACAGGGGACTGGCCACTGAAGCTTTCTTT
cdr3_aa: CSARDRGLATEAFF

v_call: TRBV27
j_call: TRBJ1-1
d_call: .
clone_size: few
cdr3_nt: TGTGCCAGCAGTTTATCGAATGCAGGGAGGGGAATGAACACTGAAGCTTTCTTT
cdr3_aa: CASSLSNAGRGMNTEAFF

v_call: TRBV14
j_call: TRBJ1-4
d_call: .
clone_size: few
cdr3_nt: TGTGCCAGCAGCCGAGGGATTCTCGGGGAAAAACTGTTTTTT
cdr3_aa: CASSRGILGEKLFF

v_call: TRBV7-2
j_call: TRBJ2-1
d_call: .
clone_size: .
cdr3_nt: TGTGCCAGCAGCGACTCGACAGCGAATGAGCAGTTCTTC
cdr3_aa: CASSDSTANEQFF

v_call: TRBV7-8
j_call: TRBJ2-2
d_call: .
clone_size: .
cdr3_nt: TGTGCCAGCAGCCTCGGAGGACAATCCGACACCGGGGAGCTGTTTTTT
cdr3_aa: CASSLGGQSDTGELFF

v_call: TRBV12-3/TRBV12-4
j_call: TRBJ1-2
d_call: TRBD1
clone_size: .
cdr3_nt: TGTGCCAGCAAGAACGCAGGGACAGTGGCTAACTATGGCTACACCTTC
cdr3_aa: CASKNAGTVANYGYTF

v_call: TRBV2
j_call: TRBJ2-7
d_call: .
clone_size: .
cdr3_nt: TGTGCCAGCAGGCCCCTCTCCCTGGGGCAGTACTTC
cdr3_aa: CASRPLSLGQYF

v_call: TRBV12-3/TRBV12-4
j_call: TRBJ2-2
d_call: .
clone_size: .
cdr3_nt: TGTGCCAGCAACCAGGCGCCCGGGGAGCTGTTTTTT
cdr3_aa: CASNQAPGELFF

v_call: TRBV11-2
j_call: TRBJ1-1
d_call: .
clone_size: many
cdr3_nt: TGTGCCAGCAGCTTTAGGGACACTGAAGCTTTCTTT
cdr3_aa: CASSFRDTEAFF

v_call: TRBV9
j_call: TRBJ2-2
d_call: .
clone_size: .
cdr3_nt: TGTGCCAGCAGCCCATCAGGGTCAGGCACCGGGGAGCTGTTTTTT
cdr3_aa: CASSPSGSGTGELFF

v_call: TRBV5-5
j_call: TRBJ1-1
d_call: .
clone_size: few
cdr3_nt: TGTGCCAGCAGACGCGAGTGGGGGACCACTGAAGCTTTCTTT
cdr3_aa: CASRREWGTTEAFF

v_call: TRBV30
j_call: TRBJ1-1
d_call: .
clone_size: few
cdr3_nt: TGTGCCTGGGCTCGAGGGGGACTCAACACTGAAGCTTTCTTT
cdr3_aa: CAWARGGLNTEAFF

v_call: TRBV5-5
j_call: TRBJ1-3
d_call: .
clone_size: .
cdr3_nt: TGTGCCAGCATGTCCTACTCATCTGGAAACACCATATATTTT
cdr3_aa: CASMSYSSGNTIYF

v_call: TRBV28
j_call: TRBJ2-2
d_call: .
clone_size: many
cdr3_nt: TGTGCCAGCAGTTTACCGGGGGCAGCTTCCACCGGGGAGCTGTTTTTT
cdr3_aa: CASSLPGAASTGELFF

v_call: TRBV7-9
j_call: TRBJ1-1
d_call: .
clone_size: many
cdr3_nt: TGTGCCAGCAGCTTCCGGGTCGTGACTGAAGCTTTCTTT
cdr3_aa: CASSFRVVTEAFF

v_call: TRBV12-3/TRBV12-4
j_call: TRBJ2-2
d_call: .
clone_size: few
cdr3_nt: TGTGCCAGCAGTTTATTTAGACGGACGGGGGAGCTGTTTTTT
cdr3_aa: CASSLFRRTGELFF

v_call: TRBV9
j_call: TRBJ1-2
d_call: .
clone_size: .
cdr3_nt: TGTGCCAGCAGCGTAGGTTCGGTCATGTTTAACTATGGCTACACCTTC
cdr3_aa: CASSVGSVMFNYGYTF

v_call: TRBV6-5
j_call: TRBJ2-1
d_call: TRBD2
clone_size: once
cdr3_nt: TGTGCCAGCAGTTTTCCTAGCGGGGGGCGCAATGAGCAGTTCTTC
cdr3_aa: CASSFPSGGRNEQFF

v_call: TRBV6-2/TRBV6-3
j_call: TRBJ2-1
d_call: TRBD2
clone_size: .
cdr3_nt: TGTGCCAGCAGCCCCGGACTAGCGGGAGGAGCCCGGTTCTTC
cdr3_aa: CASSPGLAGGARFF

v_call: TRBV20-1
j_call: TRBJ1-1
d_call: .
clone_size: few
cdr3_nt: TGCAGCTATTGGTTCATGAACACTGAAGCTTTCTTT
cdr3_aa: CSYWFMNTEAFF

v_call: TRBV4-2
j_call: TRBJ2-1
d_call: .
clone_size: few
cdr3_nt: TGTGCCAGCAGCCAAGACCTCCGGACAACAGATGAGCAGTTCTTC
cdr3_aa: CASSQDLRTTDEQFF

v_call: TRBV4-3
j_call: TRBJ1-1
d_call: .
clone_size: many
cdr3_nt: TGCGCCAGCAGCCAGGAACAGGGATACACTGAAGCTTTCTTT
cdr3_aa: CASSQEQGYTEAFF

v_call: TRBV6-1
j_call: TRBJ2-7
d_call: TRBD1
clone_size: .
cdr3_nt: TGTGCCAGCAGACAACAGGGGGCGATCTACGAGCAGTACTTC
cdr3_aa: CASRQQGAIYEQYF

v_call: TRBV5-1
j_call: TRBJ1-3
d_call: TRBD1
clone_size: few
cdr3_nt: TGCGCCAGCAGCTCGCAGGCAGGGGGCGCCTCCTCTGGAAACACCATATATTTT
cdr3_aa: CASSSQAGGASSGNTIYF

v_call: TRBV30
j_call: TRBJ2-1
d_call: .
clone_size: .
cdr3_nt: TGTGCCTGGAGGCGGGACAGATACAATGAGCAGTTCTTC
cdr3_aa: CAWRRDRYNEQFF

v_call: TRBV5-1
j_call: TRBJ1-1
d_call: .
clone_size: many
cdr3_nt: TGCGCCAGCAGCTTATCCGGACGGAACACTGAAGCTTTCTTT
cdr3_aa: CASSLSGRNTEAFF

v_call: TRBV11-3
j_call: TRBJ2-2
d_call: .
clone_size: .
cdr3_nt: TGTGCCAGCAGCTTAGTAACGGCCGGGGAGCTGTTTTTT
cdr3_aa: CASSLVTAGELFF

v_call: TRBV6-1
j_call: TRBJ1-5
d_call: .
clone_size: few
cdr3_nt: TGTGCCAGCAGTGAAGTTCCCGCGAGGCCCCAGCATTTT
cdr3_aa: CASSEVPARPQHF

v_call: TRBV29-1
j_call: TRBJ2-7
d_call: .
clone_size: .
cdr3_nt: TGCAGCGTCCTCGGACCATACGAGCAGTACTTC
cdr3_aa: CSVLGPYEQYF

v_call: TRBV5-1
j_call: TRBJ1-2
d_call: .
clone_size: .
cdr3_nt: TGCGCCAGCAGCTCCGTTATCGGGGTCCATGGCTACACCTTC
cdr3_aa: CASSSVIGVHGYTF

v_call: TRBV7-2
j_call: TRBJ2-2
d_call: .
clone_size: .
cdr3_nt: TGTGCCAGCAGCCTAAGGCCCCTTGGCGGCGGGGAGCTGTTTTTT
cdr3_aa: CASSLRPLGGGELFF

v_call: TRBV6-1
j_call: TRBJ2-7
d_call: .
clone_size: few
cdr3_nt: TGTGCCAGCATCTATGGCAGGGGCTACGAGCAGTACTTC
cdr3_aa: CASIYGRGYEQYF

v_call: TRBV7-9
j_call: TRBJ2-2
d_call: .
clone_size: few
cdr3_nt: TGTGCCAGCAGCTTTCTCGGCGGAGAGGTCGACACCGGGGAGCTGTTTTTT
cdr3_aa: CASSFLGGEVDTGELFF

v_call: TRBV20-1
j_call: TRBJ1-1
d_call: .
clone_size: few
cdr3_nt: TGCAGTGCTAGAGATCGGAGCAGGAGGATTGAAGCTTTCTTT
cdr3_aa: CSARDRSRRIEAFF

v_call: TRBV12-3/TRBV12-4
j_call: TRBJ1-6
d_call: .
clone_size: few
cdr3_nt: TGTGCCAGCAGTTTAGGTCGGACAGCCGGTTCACCCCTCCACTTT
cdr3_aa: CASSLGRTAGSPLHF

v_call: TRBV4-1
j_call: TRBJ2-2
d_call: TRBD1
clone_size: many
cdr3_nt: TGCGCCAGCAGCCAACCTTCCGGGACAGGGGTTGACACCGGGGAGCTGTTTTTT
cdr3_aa: CASSQPSGTGVDTGELFF

v_call: TRBV10-3
j_call: TRBJ1-1
d_call: .
clone_size: few
cdr3_nt: TGTGCCATCAGTGAGTCAGTGAGCACTGAAGCTTTCTTT
cdr3_aa: CAISESVSTEAFF